In its sample, the clone carrying this TCR beta chain was seen many times. The time point: newly diagnosed GD, antithyroid drugs for less than 3 months. The TCR library used RNA extracted from PBMCs. Construction of TCR beta libraries relied on iRepertoire HTBI primers and on Arm-PCR targeting CDR3 regions. TCRdb called the multiplex PCR reads again in MiXCR, with one record for every CDR3 protein. This table has 350,000 to 450,000 distinct CDR3 sequences, over 15% appearing once. The sample comes from a study of regulatory T cells in long-lasting Graves disease. The CDR3 length is 13 residues. V lost 2 bases, J lost 6 bases, and 2 bases stayed unmatched. In germline, CDR1 is GTSNPN, CDR2 SVGIG (reference sequence). These data were also filed under a second study, of T cells in Graves' hyperthyroidism and ophthalmopathy. That report notes: Primed by the HTBI set, a first-round RT-PCR was run on the TCR CDR3.

Here the sequenced sample was peripheral blood mononuclear cells (PBMCs), taken at new diagnosis, from a patient treated with antithyroid drugs. This receptor was identified in a man in his forties with Graves disease. The chain couples TRBV30 to TRBJ2-7, with TRBD2 identical over 12 bases. This chain's CDR3 is CAWSLTSGGEQYF. The CDR3, as DNA: TGTGCCTGGAGTTTGACTAGCGGGGGCGAGCAGTACTTC.